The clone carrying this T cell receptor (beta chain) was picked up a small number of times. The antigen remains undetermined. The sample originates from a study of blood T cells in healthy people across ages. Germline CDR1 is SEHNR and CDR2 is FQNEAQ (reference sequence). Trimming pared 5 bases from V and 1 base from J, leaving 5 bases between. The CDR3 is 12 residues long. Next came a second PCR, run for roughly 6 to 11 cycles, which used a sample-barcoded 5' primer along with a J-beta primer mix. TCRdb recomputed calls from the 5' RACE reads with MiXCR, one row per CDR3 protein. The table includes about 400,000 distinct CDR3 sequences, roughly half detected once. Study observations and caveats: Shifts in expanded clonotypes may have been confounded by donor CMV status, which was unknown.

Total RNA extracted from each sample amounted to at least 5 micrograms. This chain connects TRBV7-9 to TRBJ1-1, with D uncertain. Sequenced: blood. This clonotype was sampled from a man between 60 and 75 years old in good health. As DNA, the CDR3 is TGTGCCAGCAGCCCCGCGAACACTGAAGCTTTCTTT. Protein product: CASSPANTEAFF.